This T cell receptor beta chain was observed in a study of cytomegalovirus exposure and HLA in healthy donors. These donors, healthy bone marrow donors, were studied. CDR1 and CDR2 (germline): GTSNPN, SVGIG (reference sequence). The CDR3 is 13 residues long. Deletions cut 5 bases from V and 9 bases from J, with 17 bases between. Findings and caveats of the study: Common viral pathogens seemed to be connected with several of the most significant clusters, according to a later analysis.

Points on this clone: The antigen remains unidentified.

PCR amplification relied on 60 Vbeta primers (plus 13 Jbeta primers). Profiled with immunoSEQ multiplex PCR; TCRdb holds only in-frame clones, not every one. The sample consists of 90,000 to 150,000 clones, 75% of them appearing once. The V gene is TRBV30, the J gene TRBJ1-5, with D hard to call. The sequence was collected from a woman between 40 and 50 years old in good health and CMV-seropositive. Input material: PBMCs. The CDR3 loop is CAWGPSRTLPQHF. The CDR3 coding sequence is TGTGCCTGGGGGCCTAGCAGGACCTTGCCCCAGCATTTT.